This T cell receptor (beta chain) was captured in a study of blood T cell repertoires in COVID-19. On the study more broadly: Samples of COVID-19 (acute and convalescent) were obtained from the United States, Italy and Spain.

Assignments of participants to cohorts depended upon their own reported clinical history. Generated by immunoSEQ multiplex PCR, the TCRdb table keeps only in-frame clones and is missing some. The table records under 300,000 clones, approximately 90% of them present only once. The V segment lost 6 bases and the J segment 2 bases; nucleotides outside the gene matches: 4. This CDR3 comprises 15 residues. Looked up from germline, CDR1 is MNHEY and CDR2 is SVGAGI. The TCR was taken from a man aged 40-49 years who had recovered from COVID-19. The sequenced material came from PBMCs or T cells enriched from blood (not recorded which). J is TRBJ2-3 and V is TRBV6-5; 11 positions agree with TRBD2. CDR3 residues: CASSFSGGATDTQYF. CDR3 coding DNA: TGTGCCAGCAGCTTTAGCGGGGGGGCCACAGATACGCAGTATTTT.